A single sample gave rise to the 2 T cell receptor beta chains below, sequenced in a study of response to subunit inactivated influenza vaccine (dated by TCRdb to the late 2010s). The library was produced with RT-PCR. For sequencing, an Illumina HiSeq 2500 was employed. TCRdb reworked the public reads: Q25 trimming with fastp, MiXCR clone assembly, productive beta chains retained. Under each unique CDR3 protein, matching rows form one entry showing the most common genes and DNA. The sample has approximately 520,000 distinct CDR3 sequences on record, approximately 15% of them singletons. Together, the top ten hold approximately 3% of the sample. The source was CD4+ T cells sorted from PBMCs, collected 23 months after vaccination. These receptor sequences come from a man in his fifties or sixties who received an inactivated influenza vaccine. Donor details come from another sample of the same person, matched by shared clones.

The chain recombines TRBV4-2 with TRBJ2-3, with D possibly being TRBD1 or TRBD2 (5 bases each). The CDR3 has 16 amino acids. Germline V lookup: CDR1 LGHNA, CDR2 YNFKEQ. V was pared by 0 bases and J by 0 bases, with 10 bases between. The DNA of the CDR3 is TGTGCCAGCAGCCAAGATTGGGGGTTTAGCACAGATACGCAGTATTTT. Amino acids: CASSQDWGFSTDTQYF.

This chain uses TRBV29-1 with TRBJ2-5, with 9 positions matching TRBD1. This CDR3 region has 16 residues. Germline-derived CDR1 and CDR2 are SQVTM and ANQGSEA. The ends lost 0 bases at V and 5 bases at J; junction bases unmatched: 10. The DNA of the CDR3 is TGCAGCGTTGAAGATAGGAGGACAGGGGTCGGGGAGACCCAGTACTTC. Translation: CSVEDRRTGVGETQYF. Combining the CDR3 with reference TRBV29-1 and TRBJ2-5 gives the whole variable domain SAVISQKPSRDICQRGTSLTIQCQVDSQVTMMFWYRQQPGQSLTLIATANQGSEATYESGFVIDKFPISRPNLTFSTLTVSNMSPEDSSIYLCSVEDRRTGVGETQYFGPGTRLLVL.